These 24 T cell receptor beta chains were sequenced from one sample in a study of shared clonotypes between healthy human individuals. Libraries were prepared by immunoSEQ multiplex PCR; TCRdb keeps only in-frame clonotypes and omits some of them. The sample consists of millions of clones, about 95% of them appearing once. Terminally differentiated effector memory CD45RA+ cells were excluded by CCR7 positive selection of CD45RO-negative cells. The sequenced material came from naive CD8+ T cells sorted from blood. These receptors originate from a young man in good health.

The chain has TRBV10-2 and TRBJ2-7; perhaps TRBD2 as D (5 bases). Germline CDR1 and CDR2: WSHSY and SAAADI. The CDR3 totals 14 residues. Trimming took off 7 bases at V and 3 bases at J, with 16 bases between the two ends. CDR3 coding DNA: TGCGCCAGCACCGGGGATTCAGCAGGCTACGAGCAGTACTTC. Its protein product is CASTGDSAGYEQYF.

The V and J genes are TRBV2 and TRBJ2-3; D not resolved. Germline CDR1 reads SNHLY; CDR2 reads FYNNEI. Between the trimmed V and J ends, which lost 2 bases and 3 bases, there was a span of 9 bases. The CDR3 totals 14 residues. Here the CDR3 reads CASSENAVTDTQYF. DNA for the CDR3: TGTGCCAGCAGTGAAAATGCCGTAACAGATACGCAGTATTTT.

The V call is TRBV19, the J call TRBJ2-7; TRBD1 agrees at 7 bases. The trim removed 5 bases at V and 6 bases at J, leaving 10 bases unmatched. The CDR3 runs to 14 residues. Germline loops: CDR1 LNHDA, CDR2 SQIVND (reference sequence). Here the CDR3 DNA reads TGTGCCAGTAGTCAAGACAGGGAGCAACCCGAGCAGTACTTC. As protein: CASSQDREQPEQYF. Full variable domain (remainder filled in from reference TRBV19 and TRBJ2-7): DGGITQSPKYLFRKEGQNVTLSCEQNLNHDAMYWYRQDPGQGLRLIYYSQIVNDFQKGDIAEGYSVSREKKESFPLTVTSAQKNPTAFYLCASSQDREQPEQYFGPGTRLTVT.

Here the CDR3 reads CASSPDLSVAQHF. The CDR3, as DNA: TGTGCCAGTAGTCCGGACCTATCAGTGGCCCAGCATTTT. The rearrangement uses TRBV19 and TRBJ1-5; D unclear. This CDR3 region has 13 residues. V lost 5 bases to trimming and J lost 11 bases, with 16 bases between them. CDR1 and CDR2 from the germline V gene are LNHDA and SQIVND (reference sequence).

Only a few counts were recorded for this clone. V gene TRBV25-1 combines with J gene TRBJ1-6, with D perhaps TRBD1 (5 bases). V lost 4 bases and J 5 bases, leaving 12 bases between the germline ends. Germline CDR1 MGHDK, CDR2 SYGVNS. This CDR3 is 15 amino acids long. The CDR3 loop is CASSGRGEDNSPLHF. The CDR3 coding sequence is TGTGCCAGCAGTGGGAGGGGAGAGGATAATTCACCCCTCCACTTT.

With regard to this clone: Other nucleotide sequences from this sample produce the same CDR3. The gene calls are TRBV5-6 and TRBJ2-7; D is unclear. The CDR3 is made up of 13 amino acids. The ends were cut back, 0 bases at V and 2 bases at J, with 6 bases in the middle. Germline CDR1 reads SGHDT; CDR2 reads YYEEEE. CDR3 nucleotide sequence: TGTGCCAGCAGCTTGGGCATCACCTACGAGCAGTACTTC. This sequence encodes CASSLGITYEQYF.

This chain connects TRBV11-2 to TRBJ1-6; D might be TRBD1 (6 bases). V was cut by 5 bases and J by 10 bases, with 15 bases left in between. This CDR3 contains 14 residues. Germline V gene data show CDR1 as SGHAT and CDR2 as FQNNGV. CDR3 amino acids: CASSHSGTSSPLHF. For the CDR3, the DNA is TGTGCCAGCAGCCACTCCGGGACATCCTCACCCCTCCACTTT.

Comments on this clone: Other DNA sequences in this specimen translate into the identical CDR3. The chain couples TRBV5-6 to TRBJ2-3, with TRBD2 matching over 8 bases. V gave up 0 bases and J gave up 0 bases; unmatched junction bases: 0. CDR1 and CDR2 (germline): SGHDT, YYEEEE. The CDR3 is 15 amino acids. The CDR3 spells CASSLAGGSTDTQYF. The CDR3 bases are TGTGCCAGCAGCTTGGCGGGGGGGAGCACAGATACGCAGTATTTT.

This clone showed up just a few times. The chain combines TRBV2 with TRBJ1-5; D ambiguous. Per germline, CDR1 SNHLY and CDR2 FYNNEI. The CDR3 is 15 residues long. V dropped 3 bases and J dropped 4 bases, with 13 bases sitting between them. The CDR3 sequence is CASSEYGKPNQPQHF. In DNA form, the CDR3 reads TGTGCCAGCAGTGAGTACGGGAAGCCTAATCAGCCCCAGCATTTT.

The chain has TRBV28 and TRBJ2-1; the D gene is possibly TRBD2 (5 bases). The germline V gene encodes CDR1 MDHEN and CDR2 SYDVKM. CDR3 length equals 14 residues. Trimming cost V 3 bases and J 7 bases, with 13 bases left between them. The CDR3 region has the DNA TGTGCCAGCAGTTTTCGGGGTTTGGTTAATGAGCAGTTCTTC. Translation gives CASSFRGLVNEQFF.

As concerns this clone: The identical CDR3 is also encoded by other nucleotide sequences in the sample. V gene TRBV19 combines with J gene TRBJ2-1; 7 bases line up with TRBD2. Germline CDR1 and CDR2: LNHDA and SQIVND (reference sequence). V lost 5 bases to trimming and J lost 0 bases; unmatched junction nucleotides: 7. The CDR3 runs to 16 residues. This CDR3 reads CASSGLAGSSYNEQFF. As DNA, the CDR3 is TGTGCCAGTAGTGGTTTAGCGGGTAGCTCCTACAATGAGCAGTTCTTC. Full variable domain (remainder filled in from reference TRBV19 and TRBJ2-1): DGGITQSPKYLFRKEGQNVTLSCEQNLNHDAMYWYRQDPGQGLRLIYYSQIVNDFQKGDIAEGYSVSREKKESFPLTVTSAQKNPTAFYLCASSGLAGSSYNEQFFGPGTRLTVL.

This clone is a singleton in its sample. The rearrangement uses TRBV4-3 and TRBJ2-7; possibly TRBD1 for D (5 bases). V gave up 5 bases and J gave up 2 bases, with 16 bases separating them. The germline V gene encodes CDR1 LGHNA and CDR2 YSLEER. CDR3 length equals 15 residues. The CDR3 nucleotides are TGCGCCAGCAGCTACGGGTTCCAGGGCCCCTACGAGCAGTACTTC. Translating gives CASSYGFQGPYEQYF.

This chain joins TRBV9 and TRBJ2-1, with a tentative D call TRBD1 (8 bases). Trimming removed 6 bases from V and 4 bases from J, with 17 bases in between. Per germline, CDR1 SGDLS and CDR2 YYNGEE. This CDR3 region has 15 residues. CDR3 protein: CASTSGGGSYNEQFF. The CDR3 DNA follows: TGTGCCAGCACCTCAGGGGGCGGGAGTTACAATGAGCAGTTCTTC.

The CDR3 nucleotides read TGTGCCAGCAGTTTACTCCCGGGACAGGGGCTGGGAGATACGCAGTATTTT. Translating it yields CASSLLPGQGLGDTQYF. This chain links TRBV27 with TRBJ2-3, with 10 bases identical to TRBD1. The CDR3 is 17 amino acids. Trimming took 2 bases from V and 5 from J; bases not matched to a gene: 10. Germline V gene data show CDR1 as MNHEY and CDR2 as SMNVEV (reference sequence).

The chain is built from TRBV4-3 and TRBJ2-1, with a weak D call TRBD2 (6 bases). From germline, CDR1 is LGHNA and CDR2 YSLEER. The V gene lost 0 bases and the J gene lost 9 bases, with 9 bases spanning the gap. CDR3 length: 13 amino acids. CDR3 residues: CASSQDWRGEQFF. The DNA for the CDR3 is TGCGCCAGCAGCCAAGATTGGAGGGGTGAGCAGTTCTTC.

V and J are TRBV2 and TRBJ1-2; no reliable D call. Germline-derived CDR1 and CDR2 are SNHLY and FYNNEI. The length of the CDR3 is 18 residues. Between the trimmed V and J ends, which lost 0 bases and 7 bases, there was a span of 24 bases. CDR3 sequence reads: CASSEAPIGRNLEGGYTF. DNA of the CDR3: TGTGCCAGCAGTGAAGCGCCAATTGGACGGAATCTAGAGGGTGGCTACACCTTC.

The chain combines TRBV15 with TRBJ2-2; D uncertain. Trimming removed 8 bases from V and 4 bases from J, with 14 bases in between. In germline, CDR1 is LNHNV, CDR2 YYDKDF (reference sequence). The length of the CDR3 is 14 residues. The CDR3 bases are TGTGCCACCCAAGGCCCGGTCGTCACCGGGGAGCTGTTTTTT. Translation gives CATQGPVVTGELFF.

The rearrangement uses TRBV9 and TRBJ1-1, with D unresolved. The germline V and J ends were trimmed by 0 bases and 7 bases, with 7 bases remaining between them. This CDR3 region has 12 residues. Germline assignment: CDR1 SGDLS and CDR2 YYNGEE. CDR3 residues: CASSVDGVEAFF. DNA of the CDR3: TGTGCCAGCAGCGTAGATGGGGTTGAAGCTTTCTTT.

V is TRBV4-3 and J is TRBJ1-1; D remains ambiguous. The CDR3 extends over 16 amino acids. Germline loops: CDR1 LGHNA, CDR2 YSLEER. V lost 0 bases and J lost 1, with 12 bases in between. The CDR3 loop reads CASSQDLGSWNTEAFF. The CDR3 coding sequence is TGCGCCAGCAGCCAAGATTTGGGGAGCTGGAACACTGAAGCTTTCTTT.

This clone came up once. CDR3 sequence reads: CASSVPRTGAPTGYTDTQYF. CDR3 coding DNA: TGTGCCAGCAGTGTCCCCCGGACAGGGGCCCCGACGGGGTACACAGATACGCAGTATTTT. V is TRBV2 and J is TRBJ2-3, with 9 bases that match TRBD1. Germline trimming cut 4 bases from V and 2 bases from J; bases unmatched to any gene: 19. The length of the CDR3 is 20 residues. Germline V gene sequence: CDR1 SNHLY, CDR2 FYNNEI.

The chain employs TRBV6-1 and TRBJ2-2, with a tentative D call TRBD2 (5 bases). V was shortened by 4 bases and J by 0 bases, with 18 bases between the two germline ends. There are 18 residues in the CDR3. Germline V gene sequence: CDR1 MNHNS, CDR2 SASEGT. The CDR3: CASSAPFRLGTNTGELFF. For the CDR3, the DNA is TGTGCCAGCAGTGCGCCATTTCGTCTCGGGACGAACACCGGGGAGCTGTTTTTT.

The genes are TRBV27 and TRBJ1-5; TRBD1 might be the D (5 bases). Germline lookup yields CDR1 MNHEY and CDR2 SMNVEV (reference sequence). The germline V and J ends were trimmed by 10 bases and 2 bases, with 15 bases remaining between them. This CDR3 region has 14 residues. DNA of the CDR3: TGTGCCACCAGCCGGGGAGGGGGCAATCAGCCCCAGCATTTT. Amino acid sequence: CATSRGGGNQPQHF.

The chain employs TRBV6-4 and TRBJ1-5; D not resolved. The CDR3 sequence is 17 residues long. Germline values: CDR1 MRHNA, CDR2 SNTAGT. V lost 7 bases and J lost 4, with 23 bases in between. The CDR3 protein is CASTQRRVAVENQPQHF. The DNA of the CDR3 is TGTGCCAGCACCCAGAGGAGGGTGGCAGTTGAAAATCAGCCCCAGCATTTT.

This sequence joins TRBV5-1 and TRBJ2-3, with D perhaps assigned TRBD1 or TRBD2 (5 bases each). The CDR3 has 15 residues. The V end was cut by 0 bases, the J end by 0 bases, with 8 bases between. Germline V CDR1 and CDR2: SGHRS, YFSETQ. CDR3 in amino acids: CASSLGGFSTDTQYF. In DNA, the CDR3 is TGCGCCAGCAGCTTGGGGGGGTTTAGCACAGATACGCAGTATTTT.